The present entry profiles one T cell receptor (beta chain) with its context. The antigen is unknown. The data derive from a study of T cells after yellow fever vaccination. Points from the study as a whole: There was a small share of clonotypes that showed up in both the CD4 and CD8 compartments.

Conversion of TCR transcripts into cDNA relied on 5'RACE template switching, which added a universal primer site and UMIs. MiXCR, applied by TCRdb to the 5' RACE reads, yields one record per CDR3 protein. The repertoire consists of about 320,000 distinct CDR3 sequences, with approximately 4.3% occurring once and the leading ten covering approximately 20%. The sequence came from a man between 18 and 29 years old who received the YFV17D yellow fever vaccine. Here the sequenced sample was PBMCs, taken 15 days after the yellow fever booster vaccination.

Here the CDR3 DNA reads TGTGCCAGCAGTTTAGCGGGGGGAAGCACCTACAATGAGCAGTTCTTC. Encoded protein: CASSLAGGSTYNEQFF. The chain uses TRBV12-3 or TRBV12-4 and TRBJ2-1; D might be TRBD2 (6 bases). The CDR3 consists of 16 residues. The germline V and J ends were trimmed by 0 bases and 2 bases, with 11 bases remaining between them.